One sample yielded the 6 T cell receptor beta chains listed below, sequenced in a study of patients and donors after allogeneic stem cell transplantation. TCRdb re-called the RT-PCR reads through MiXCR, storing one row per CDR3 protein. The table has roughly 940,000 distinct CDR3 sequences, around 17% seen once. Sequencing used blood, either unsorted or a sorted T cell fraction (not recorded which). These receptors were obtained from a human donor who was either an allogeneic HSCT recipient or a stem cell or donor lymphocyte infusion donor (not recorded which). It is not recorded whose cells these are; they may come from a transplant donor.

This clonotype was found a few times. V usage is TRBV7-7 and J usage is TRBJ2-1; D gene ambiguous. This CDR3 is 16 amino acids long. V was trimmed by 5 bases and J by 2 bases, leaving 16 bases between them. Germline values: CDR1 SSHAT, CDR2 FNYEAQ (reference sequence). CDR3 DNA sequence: TGTGCCAGCAGCCAAGGCGGCCCCACCCCCTACAATGAGCAGTTCTTC. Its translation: CASSQGGPTPYNEQFF.

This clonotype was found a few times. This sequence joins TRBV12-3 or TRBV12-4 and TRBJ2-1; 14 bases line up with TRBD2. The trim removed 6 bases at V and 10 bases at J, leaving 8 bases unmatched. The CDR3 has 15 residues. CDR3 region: CASSQGTSGRWEQFF. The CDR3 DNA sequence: TGTGCCAGCAGCCAAGGGACTAGCGGGAGATGGGAGCAGTTCTTC.

The CDR3 nucleotides read TGCAGTGCAGTAACGATAGCGGGAGCGTACAATGAGCAGTTCTTC. This gives the protein CSAVTIAGAYNEQFF. The chain joins TRBV20-1 to TRBJ2-1, with 9 bases lining up with TRBD2. The CDR3 length is 15 residues. V trimming: 6 bases; J trimming: 4 bases; junction bases outside the gene matches: 10. Germline V CDR1 and CDR2: DFQATT, SNEGSKA (reference sequence).

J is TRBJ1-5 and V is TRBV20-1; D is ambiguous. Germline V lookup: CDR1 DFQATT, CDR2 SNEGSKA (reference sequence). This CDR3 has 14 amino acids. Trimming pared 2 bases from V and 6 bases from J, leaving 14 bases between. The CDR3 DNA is TGCAGTGCTAGAAGCTGGGAGAGAGGTCAGCCCCAGCATTTT. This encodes CSARSWERGQPQHF.

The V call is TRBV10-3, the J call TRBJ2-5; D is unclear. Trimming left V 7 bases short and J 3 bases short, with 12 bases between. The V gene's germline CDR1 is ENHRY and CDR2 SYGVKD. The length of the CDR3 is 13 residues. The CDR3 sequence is CAIKASSEETQYF. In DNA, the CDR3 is TGTGCCATCAAGGCTAGTAGTGAAGAGACCCAGTACTTC.

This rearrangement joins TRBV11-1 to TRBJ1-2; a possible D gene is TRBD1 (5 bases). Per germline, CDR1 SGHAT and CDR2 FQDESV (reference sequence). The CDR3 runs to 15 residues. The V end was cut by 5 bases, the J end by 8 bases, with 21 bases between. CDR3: CASSPGSKRRGGYTF. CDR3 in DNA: TGTGCCAGCAGCCCCGGGAGTAAAAGAAGGGGCGGCTACACCTTC.